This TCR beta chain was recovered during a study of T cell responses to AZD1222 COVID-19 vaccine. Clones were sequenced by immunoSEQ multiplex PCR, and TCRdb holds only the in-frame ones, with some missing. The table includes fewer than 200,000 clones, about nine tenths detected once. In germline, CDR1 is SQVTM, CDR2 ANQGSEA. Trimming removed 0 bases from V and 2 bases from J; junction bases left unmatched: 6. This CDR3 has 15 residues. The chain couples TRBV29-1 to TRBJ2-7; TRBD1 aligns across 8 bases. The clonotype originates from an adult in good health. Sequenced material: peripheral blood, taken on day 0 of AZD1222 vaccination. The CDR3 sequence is CSVEDRGRPPYEQYF. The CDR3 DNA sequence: TGCAGCGTTGAAGACAGGGGGCGACCCCCCTACGAGCAGTACTTC.